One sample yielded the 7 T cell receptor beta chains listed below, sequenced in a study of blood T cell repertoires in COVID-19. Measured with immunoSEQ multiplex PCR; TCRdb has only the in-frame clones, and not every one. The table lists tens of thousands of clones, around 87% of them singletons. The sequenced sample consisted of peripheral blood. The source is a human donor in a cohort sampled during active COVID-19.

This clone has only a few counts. The CDR3 is CASSQNPGSGNTIYF. CDR3 coding DNA: TGTGCCAGCAGCCAAAATCCAGGCTCTGGAAACACCATATATTTT. The rearrangement links TRBV4-2 to TRBJ1-3; D call uncertain. CDR1 LGHNA and CDR2 YNFKEQ come from the germline V gene. The germline V and J ends were trimmed by 2 bases and 0 bases, with 8 bases remaining between them. The CDR3 has 15 amino acids.

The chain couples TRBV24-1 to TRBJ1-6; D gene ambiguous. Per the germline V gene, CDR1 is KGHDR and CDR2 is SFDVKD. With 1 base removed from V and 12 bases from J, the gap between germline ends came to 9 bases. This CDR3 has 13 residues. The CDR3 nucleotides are TGTGCCACCAGTGATTTTTCCGGAGGACCCCTCCACTTT. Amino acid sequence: CATSDFSGGPLHF.

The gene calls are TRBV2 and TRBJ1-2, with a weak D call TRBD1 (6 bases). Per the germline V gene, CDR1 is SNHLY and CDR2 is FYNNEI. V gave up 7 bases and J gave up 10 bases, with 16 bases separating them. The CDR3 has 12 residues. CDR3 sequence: CASIRAGEVYTF. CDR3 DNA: TGTGCCAGCATACGGGCAGGGGAAGTCTACACCTTC.

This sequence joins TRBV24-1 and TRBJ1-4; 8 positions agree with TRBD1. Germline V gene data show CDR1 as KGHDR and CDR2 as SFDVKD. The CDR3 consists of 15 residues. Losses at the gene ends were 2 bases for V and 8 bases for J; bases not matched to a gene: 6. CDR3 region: CATSDSGQGREKLFF. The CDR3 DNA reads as TGTGCCACCAGTGATTCTGGACAGGGAAGGGAAAAACTGTTTTTT.

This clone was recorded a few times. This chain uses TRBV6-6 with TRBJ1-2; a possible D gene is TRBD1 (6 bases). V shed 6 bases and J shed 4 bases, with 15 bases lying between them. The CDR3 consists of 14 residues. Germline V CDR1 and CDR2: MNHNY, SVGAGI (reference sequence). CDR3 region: CASSSDRTFYGYTF. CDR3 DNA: TGTGCCAGCAGCTCGGACAGAACTTTCTATGGCTACACCTTC.

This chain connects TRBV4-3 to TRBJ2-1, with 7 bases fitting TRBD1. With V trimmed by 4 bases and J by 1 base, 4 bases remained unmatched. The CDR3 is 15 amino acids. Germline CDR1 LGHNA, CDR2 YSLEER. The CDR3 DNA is TGCGCCAGCAGCCCAACAGGGGAGTCCTACAATGAGCAGTTCTTC. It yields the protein CASSPTGESYNEQFF.

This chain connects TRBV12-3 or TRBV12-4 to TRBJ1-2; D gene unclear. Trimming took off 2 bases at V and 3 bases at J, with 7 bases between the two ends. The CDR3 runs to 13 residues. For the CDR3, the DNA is TGTGCCAGCAGTTTAAGAGTCGACTATGGCTACACCTTC. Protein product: CASSLRVDYGYTF.